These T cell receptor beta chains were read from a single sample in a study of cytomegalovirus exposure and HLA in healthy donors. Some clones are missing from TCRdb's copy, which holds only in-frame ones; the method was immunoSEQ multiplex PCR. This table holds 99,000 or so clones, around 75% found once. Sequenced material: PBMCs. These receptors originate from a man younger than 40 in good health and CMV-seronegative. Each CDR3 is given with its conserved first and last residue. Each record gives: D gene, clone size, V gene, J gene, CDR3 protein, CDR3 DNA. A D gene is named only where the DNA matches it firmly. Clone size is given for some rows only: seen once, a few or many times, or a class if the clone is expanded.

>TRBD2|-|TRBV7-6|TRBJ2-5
CASSTTSGSWETQYF
TGTGCCAGCAGTACCACTAGCGGGAGCTGGGAGACCCAGTACTTC
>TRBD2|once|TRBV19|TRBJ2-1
CASSAGLAGDYNEQFF
TGTGCCAGTAGCGCAGGACTAGCGGGGGACTACAATGAGCAGTTCTTC
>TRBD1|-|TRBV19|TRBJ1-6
CASSIQGEYSPLHF
TGTGCCAGTAGTATACAGGGGGAATATTCACCCCTCCACTTT
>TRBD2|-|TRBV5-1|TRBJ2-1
CASSSTSGANEQFF
TGCGCCAGCAGCTCGACTAGCGGGGCTAATGAGCAGTTCTTC
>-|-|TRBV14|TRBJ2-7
CASSQLDSRHEQYF
TGTGCCAGCAGCCAATTGGACAGTAGACACGAGCAGTACTTC
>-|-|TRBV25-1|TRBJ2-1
CASSELGGRGNEQFF
TGTGCCAGCAGTGAACTGGGAGGACGGGGCAATGAGCAGTTCTTC
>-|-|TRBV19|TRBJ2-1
CASSITRSNEQFF
TGTGCCAGTAGTATCACACGGAGCAATGAGCAGTTCTTC
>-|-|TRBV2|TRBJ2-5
CASSEGQGLSAQYF
TGTGCCAGCAGTGAAGGGCAGGGCCTTTCGGCCCAGTACTTC
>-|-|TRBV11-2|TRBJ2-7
CASSPNGASYEQYF
TGTGCCAGCAGCCCCAATGGGGCCTCCTACGAGCAGTACTTC
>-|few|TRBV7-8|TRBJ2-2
CAGGNPNTGELFF
TGTGCAGGGGGTAATCCCAACACCGGGGAGCTGTTTTTT
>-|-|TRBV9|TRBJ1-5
CASSVFGRAGQPQHF
TGTGCCAGCAGCGTATTCGGCAGGGCCGGTCAGCCCCAGCATTTT
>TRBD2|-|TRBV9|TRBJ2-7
CASSVGEGGPSYEQYF
TGTGCCAGCAGCGTAGGGGAGGGAGGGCCCTCCTACGAGCAGTACTTC
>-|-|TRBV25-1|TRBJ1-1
CASSEYPAGTVRTEAFF
TGTGCCAGCAGTGAATATCCCGCGGGTACCGTTAGGACTGAAGCTTTCTTT